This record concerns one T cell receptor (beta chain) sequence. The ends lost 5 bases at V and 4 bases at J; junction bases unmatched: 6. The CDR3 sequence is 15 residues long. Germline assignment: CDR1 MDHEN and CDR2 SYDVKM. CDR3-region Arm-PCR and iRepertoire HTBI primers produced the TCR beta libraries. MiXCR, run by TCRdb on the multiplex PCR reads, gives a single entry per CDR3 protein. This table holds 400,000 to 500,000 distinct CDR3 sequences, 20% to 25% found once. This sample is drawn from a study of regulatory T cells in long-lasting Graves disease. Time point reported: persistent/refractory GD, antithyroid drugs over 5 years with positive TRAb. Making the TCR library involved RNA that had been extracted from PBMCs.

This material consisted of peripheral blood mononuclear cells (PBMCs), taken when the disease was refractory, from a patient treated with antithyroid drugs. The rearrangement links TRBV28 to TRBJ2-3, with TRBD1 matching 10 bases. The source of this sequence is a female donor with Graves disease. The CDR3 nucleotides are TGTGCCAGCAGTCCCGGGACAGGGGTGCCAGATACGCAGTATTTT. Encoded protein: CASSPGTGVPDTQYF.